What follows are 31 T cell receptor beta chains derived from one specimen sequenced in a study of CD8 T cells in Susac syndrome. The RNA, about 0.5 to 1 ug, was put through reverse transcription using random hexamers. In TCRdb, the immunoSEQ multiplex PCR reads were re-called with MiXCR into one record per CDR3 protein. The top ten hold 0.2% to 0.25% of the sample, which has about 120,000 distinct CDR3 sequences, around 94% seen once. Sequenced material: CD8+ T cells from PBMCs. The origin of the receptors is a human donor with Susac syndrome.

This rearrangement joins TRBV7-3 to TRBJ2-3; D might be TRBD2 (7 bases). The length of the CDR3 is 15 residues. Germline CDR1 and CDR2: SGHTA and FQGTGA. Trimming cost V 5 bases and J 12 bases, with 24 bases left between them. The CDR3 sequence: CASSAAGAPDNSQYF. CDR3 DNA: TGTGCCAGCAGCGCCGCGGGGGCCCCAGATAACTCCCAGTATTTT.

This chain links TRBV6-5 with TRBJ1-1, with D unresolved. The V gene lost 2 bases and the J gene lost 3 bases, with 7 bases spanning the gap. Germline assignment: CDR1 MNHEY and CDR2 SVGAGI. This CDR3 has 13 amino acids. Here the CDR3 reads CASSYAGYTEAFF. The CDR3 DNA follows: TGTGCCAGCAGTTACGCCGGTTACACTGAAGCTTTCTTT.

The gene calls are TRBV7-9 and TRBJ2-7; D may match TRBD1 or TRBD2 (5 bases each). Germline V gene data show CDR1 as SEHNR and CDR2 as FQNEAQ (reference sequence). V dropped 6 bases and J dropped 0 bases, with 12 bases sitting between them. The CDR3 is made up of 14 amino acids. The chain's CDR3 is CASSTGPSSYEQYF. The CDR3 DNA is TGTGCCAGCAGTACGGGGCCAAGCTCCTACGAGCAGTACTTC. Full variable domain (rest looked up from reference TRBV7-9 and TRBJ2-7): DTGVSQNPRHKITKRGQNVTFRCDPISEHNRLYWYRQTLGQGPEFLTYFQNEAQLEKSRLLSDRFSAERPKGSFSTLEIQRTEQGDSAMYLCASSTGPSSYEQYFGPGTRLTVT.

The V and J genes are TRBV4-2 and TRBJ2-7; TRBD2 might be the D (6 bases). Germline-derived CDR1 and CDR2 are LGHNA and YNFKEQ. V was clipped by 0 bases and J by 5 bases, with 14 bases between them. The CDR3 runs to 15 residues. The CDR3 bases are TGTGCCAGCAGCCAAGAGGACTACCCTCTCGACGAGCAGTACTTC. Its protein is CASSQEDYPLDEQYF.

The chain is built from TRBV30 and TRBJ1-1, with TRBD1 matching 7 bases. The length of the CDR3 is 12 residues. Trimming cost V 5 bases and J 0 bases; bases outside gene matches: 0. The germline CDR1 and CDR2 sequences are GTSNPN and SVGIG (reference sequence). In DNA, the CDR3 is TGTGCCTGGGGACAGGTGAACACTGAAGCTTTCTTT. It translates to CAWGQVNTEAFF.

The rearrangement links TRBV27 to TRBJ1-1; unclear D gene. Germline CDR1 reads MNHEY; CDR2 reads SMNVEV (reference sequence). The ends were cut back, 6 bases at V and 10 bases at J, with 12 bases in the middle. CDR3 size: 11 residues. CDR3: CASRGLQAAFF. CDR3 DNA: TGTGCCAGCAGGGGCCTTCAGGCAGCTTTCTTT.

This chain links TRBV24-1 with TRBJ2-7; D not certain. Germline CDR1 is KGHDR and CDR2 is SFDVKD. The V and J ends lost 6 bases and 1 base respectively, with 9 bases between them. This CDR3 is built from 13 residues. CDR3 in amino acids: CATSFFGSYEQYF. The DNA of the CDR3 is TGTGCCACCAGTTTTTTCGGTTCCTACGAGCAGTACTTC.

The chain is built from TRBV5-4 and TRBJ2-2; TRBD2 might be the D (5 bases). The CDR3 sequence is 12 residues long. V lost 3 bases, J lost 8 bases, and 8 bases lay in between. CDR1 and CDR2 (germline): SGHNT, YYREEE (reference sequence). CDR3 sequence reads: CASSYRGGELFF. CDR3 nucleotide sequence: TGTGCCAGCAGCTATCGAGGGGGGGAGCTGTTTTTT.

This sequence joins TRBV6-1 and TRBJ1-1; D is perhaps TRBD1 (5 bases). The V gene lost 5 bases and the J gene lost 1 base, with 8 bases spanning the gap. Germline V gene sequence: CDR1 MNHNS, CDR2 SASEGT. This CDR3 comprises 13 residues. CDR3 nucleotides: TGTGCCAGCAGTCGGGGCGAGAACACTGAAGCTTTCTTT. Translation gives CASSRGENTEAFF.

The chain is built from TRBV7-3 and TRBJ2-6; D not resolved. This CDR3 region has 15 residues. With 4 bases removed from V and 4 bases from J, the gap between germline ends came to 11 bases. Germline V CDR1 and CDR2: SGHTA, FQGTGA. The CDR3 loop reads CASSSPGSGANVLTF. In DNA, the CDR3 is TGTGCCAGCAGCTCGCCTGGTTCGGGGGCCAACGTCCTGACTTTC.

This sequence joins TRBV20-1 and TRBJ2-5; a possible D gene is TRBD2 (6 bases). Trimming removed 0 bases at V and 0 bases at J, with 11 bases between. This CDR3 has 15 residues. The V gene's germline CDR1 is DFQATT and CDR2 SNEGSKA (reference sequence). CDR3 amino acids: CSAREGSGDQETQYF. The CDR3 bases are TGCAGTGCTAGAGAAGGGTCGGGAGACCAAGAGACCCAGTACTTC.

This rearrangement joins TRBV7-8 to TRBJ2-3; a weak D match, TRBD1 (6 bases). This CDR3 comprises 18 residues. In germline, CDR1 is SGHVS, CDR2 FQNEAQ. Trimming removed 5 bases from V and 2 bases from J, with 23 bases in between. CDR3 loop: CASSRFKTGLHHTDTQYF. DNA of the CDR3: TGTGCCAGCAGCCGCTTCAAGACAGGTCTACATCACACAGATACGCAGTATTTT.

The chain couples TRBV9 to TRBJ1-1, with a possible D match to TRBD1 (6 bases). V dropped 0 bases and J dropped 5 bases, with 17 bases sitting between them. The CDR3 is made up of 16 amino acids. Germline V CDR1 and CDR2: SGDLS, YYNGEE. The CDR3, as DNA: TGTGCCAGCAGCGTAGGAGGGGACACCCTGGGGACTGAAGCTTTCTTT. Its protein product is CASSVGGDTLGTEAFF.

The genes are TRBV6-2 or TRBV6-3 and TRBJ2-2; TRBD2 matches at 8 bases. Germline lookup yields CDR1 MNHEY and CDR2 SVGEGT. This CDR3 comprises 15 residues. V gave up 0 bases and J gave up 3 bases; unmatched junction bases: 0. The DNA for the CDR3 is TGTGCCAGCAGTTACTCAGCGGGGGACACCGGGGAGCTGTTTTTT. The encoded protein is CASSYSAGDTGELFF.

The CDR3 loop is CASGPGQGYEDEQFF. The CDR3 coding sequence is TGTGCCAGCGGACCGGGACAGGGTTATGAGGATGAGCAGTTCTTC. The chain combines TRBV13 with TRBJ2-1; TRBD1 matches at 9 bases. Trimming at V came to 8 bases and at J to 8 bases, leaving 13 bases not matched to a gene. This CDR3 has 15 residues. Germline values: CDR1 PRHDT, CDR2 FYEKMQ (reference sequence). Using reference TRBV13 and TRBJ2-1 for the parts outside the CDR3, the full variable domain is AAGVIQSPRHLIKEKRETATLKCYPIPRHDTVYWYQQGPGQDPQFLISFYEKMQSDKGSIPDRFSAQQFSDYHSELNMSSLELGDSALYFCASGPGQGYEDEQFFGPGTRLTVL.

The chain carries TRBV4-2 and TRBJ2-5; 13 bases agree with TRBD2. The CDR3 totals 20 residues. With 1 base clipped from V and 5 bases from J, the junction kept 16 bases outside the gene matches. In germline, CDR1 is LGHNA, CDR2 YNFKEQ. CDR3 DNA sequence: TGTGCCAGCAGCCAAGTGGGGCCCCTACTAGCGGGAGGGCCCTGGGAGACCCAGTACTTC. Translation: CASSQVGPLLAGGPWETQYF.

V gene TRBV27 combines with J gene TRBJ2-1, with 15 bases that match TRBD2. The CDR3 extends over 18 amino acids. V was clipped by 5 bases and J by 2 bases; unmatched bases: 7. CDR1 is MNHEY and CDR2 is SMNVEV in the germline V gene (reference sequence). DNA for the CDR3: TGTGCCAGCAGTATAGGGACTAGCGGGGGGACGACCTACAATGAGCAGTTCTTC. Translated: CASSIGTSGGTTYNEQFF.

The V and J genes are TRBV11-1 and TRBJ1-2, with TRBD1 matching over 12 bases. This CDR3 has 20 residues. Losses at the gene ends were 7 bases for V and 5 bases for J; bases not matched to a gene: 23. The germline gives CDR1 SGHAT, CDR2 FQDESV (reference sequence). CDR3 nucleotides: TGTGCCAGCACCGTACTCGGCCCCGGGACAGGGGGCGCGGCAGGGTATGGCTACACCTTC. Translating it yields CASTVLGPGTGGAAGYGYTF.

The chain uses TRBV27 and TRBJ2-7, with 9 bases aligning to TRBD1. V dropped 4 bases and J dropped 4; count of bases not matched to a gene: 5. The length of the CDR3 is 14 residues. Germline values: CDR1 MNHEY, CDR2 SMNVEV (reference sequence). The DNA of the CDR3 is TGTGCCAGCAGTTCGGACAGGGGAGGTTACGAGCAGTACTTC. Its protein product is CASSSDRGGYEQYF.

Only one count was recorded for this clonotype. CDR3 protein: CASSQQTSGSLWEQYF. The CDR3 DNA follows: TGTGCCAGCAGCCAACAGACTAGCGGGAGCTTGTGGGAGCAGTACTTC. The V and J genes are TRBV4-2 and TRBJ2-7; TRBD2 matches at 12 bases. The germline gives CDR1 LGHNA, CDR2 YNFKEQ. V dropped 2 bases and J dropped 7; count of bases not matched to a gene: 9. This CDR3 spans 16 amino acids.

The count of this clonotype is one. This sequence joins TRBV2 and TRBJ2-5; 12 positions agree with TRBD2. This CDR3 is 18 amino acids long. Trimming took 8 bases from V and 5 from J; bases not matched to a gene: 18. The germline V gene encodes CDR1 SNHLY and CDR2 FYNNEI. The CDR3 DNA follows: TGTGCCAGCTTACACGGGCTAGCGGGGGGGCCATACCCGGAGACCCAGTACTTC. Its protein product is CASLHGLAGGPYPETQYF.

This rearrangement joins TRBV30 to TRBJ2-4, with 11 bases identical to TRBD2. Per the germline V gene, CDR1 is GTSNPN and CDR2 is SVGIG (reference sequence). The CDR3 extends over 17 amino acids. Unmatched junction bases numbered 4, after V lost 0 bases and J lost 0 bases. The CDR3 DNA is TGTGCCTGGAGTGTAGGGGGACTAGCGGTAGCCAAAAACATTCAGTACTTC. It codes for CAWSVGGLAVAKNIQYF.

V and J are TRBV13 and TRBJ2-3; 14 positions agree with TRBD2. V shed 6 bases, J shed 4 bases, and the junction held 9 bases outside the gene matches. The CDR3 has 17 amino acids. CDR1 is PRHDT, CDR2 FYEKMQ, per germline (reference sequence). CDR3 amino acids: CASSSFGTSGSSDTQYF. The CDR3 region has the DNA TGTGCCAGCAGTTCCTTCGGGACTAGCGGGAGTTCAGATACGCAGTATTTT.

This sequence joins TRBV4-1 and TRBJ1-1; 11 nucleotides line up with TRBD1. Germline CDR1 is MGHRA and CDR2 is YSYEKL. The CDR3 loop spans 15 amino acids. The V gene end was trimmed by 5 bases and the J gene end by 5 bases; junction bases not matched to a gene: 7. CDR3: CASSSSGTGGTEAFF. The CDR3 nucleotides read TGCGCCAGCAGCTCCTCCGGGACAGGGGGTACTGAAGCTTTCTTT.

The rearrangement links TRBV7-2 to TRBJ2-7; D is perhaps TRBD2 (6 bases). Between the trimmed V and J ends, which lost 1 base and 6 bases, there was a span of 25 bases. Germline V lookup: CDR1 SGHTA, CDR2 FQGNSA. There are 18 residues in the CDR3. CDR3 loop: CASSLEPYTRGNEAEQYF. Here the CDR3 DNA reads TGTGCCAGCAGCTTAGAACCCTATACGCGCGGGAACGAAGCCGAGCAGTACTTC.

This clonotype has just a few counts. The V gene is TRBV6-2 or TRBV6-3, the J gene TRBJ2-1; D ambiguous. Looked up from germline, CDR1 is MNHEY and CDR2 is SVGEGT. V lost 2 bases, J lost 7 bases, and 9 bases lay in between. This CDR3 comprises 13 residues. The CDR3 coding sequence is TGTGCCAGCAGTTACGCTAGTTTGAATGAGCAGTTCTTC. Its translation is CASSYASLNEQFF.

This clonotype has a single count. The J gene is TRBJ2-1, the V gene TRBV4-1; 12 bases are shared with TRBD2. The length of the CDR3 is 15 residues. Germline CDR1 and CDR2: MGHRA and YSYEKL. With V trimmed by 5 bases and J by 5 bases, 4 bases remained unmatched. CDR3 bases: TGCGCCAGCAGCTGGACTAGCGGGGAAGACAATGAGCAGTTCTTC. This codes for CASSWTSGEDNEQFF.

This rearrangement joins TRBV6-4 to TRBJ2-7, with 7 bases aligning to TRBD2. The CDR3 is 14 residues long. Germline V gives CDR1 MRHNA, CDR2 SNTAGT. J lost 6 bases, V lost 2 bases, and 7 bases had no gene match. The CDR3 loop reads CASSDGLEGSEQYF. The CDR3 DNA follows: TGTGCCAGCAGTGACGGACTAGAAGGTTCCGAGCAGTACTTC.

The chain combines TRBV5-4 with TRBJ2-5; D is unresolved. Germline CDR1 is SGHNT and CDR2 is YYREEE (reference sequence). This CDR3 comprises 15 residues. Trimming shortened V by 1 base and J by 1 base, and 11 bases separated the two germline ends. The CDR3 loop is CASSLSSFTQETQYF. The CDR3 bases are TGTGCCAGCAGCTTGTCTTCATTCACCCAAGAGACCCAGTACTTC.

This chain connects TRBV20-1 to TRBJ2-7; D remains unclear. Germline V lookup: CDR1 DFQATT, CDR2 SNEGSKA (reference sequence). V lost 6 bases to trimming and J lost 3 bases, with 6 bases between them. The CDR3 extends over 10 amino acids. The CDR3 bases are TGCAGTGCCGGTGGCTACGAGCAGTACTTC. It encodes CSAGGYEQYF.

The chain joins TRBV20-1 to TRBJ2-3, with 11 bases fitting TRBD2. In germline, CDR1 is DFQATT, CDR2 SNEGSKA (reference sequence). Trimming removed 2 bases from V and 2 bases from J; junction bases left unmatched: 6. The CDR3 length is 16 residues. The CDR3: CSARRETSGDTDTQYF. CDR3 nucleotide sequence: TGCAGTGCTAGACGGGAGACTAGCGGGGACACAGATACGCAGTATTTT.